This T cell receptor beta chain was recorded in a study of blood T cells in healthy people across ages. This clonotype showed up many times. A J-beta primer mix and a sample-barcoded 5' primer were used in a second PCR of about 7 to 12 cycles. TCRdb called the 5' RACE reads again in MiXCR, with one record for every CDR3 protein. This sample has around 2 million distinct CDR3 sequences, with roughly two fifths found just once. Healthy Caucasians from Russia aged roughly 6 to 95 served as donors. Germline loops: CDR1 SQVTM, CDR2 ANQGSEA. The CDR3 is 11 amino acids. Germline trimming cut 6 bases from V and 10 bases from J; bases unmatched to any gene: 6.

This chain connects TRBV29-1 to TRBJ2-1; 7 bases are a match to TRBD2. This clonotype originated in a human donor in good health. Specimen: blood. The CDR3 DNA follows: TGCAGCGTCCCTGGGACTACAGAGCAGTTCTTC. It specifies CSVPGTTEQFF.